This T cell receptor beta chain was sequenced during a study of cytomegalovirus exposure and HLA in healthy donors. Study-wide points: CMV antigen specificity was confirmed in vitro for a few CMV-associated chains.

There are 15 residues in the CDR3. Trimming removed 1 base from V and 3 bases from J, with 10 bases in between. Germline V gene data show CDR1 as SGHVS and CDR2 as FQNEAQ. With respect to this clone: Its specificity is not known.

PCR was performed using 60 Vbeta and 13 Jbeta primers. Clones were sequenced by immunoSEQ multiplex PCR, and TCRdb holds only the in-frame ones, with some missing. This sample has about 150,000 clones, with roughly 79% found just once. The chain links TRBV7-8 to TRBJ2-1, with D hard to call. Input material: PBMCs. The receptor was isolated from a woman aged 50 to 60 in good health and CMV-seropositive. Here the CDR3 DNA reads TGTGCCAGCAGCTTAGAGGCCAGCGACTACAATGAGCAGTTCTTC. This translates into CASSLEASDYNEQFF.